One and the same sample provided the 4 T cell receptor beta chains below, sequenced in a study of blood T cell repertoires in COVID-19. The data were produced by immunoSEQ multiplex PCR, yet TCRdb's version contains in-frame clones alone and is incomplete. The data contain about 110,000 clones, 70% to 85% of them seen just once; the ten biggest clones take up less than 2%. Specimen: peripheral blood. All receptors derive from a woman between 35 and 50 years old with acute or convalescent COVID-19.

The V and J genes are TRBV7-9 and TRBJ2-1; D uncertain. The CDR3 extends over 13 amino acids. Trimming cost V 2 bases and J 7 bases, with 9 bases left between them. The V gene's germline CDR1 is SEHNR and CDR2 FQNEAQ (reference sequence). This CDR3 is CASSLSFGNEQFF. The CDR3, as DNA: TGTGCCAGCAGCTTATCTTTCGGGAATGAGCAGTTCTTC. The full variable domain, in which reference TRBV7-9 and TRBJ2-1 provide the parts outside the CDR3, is DTGVSQNPRHKITKRGQNVTFRCDPISEHNRLYWYRQTLGQGPEFLTYFQNEAQLEKSRLLSDRFSAERPKGSFSTLEIQRTEQGDSAMYLCASSLSFGNEQFFGPGTRLTVL.

V and J are TRBV19 and TRBJ2-3, with TRBD2 identical over 11 bases. Losses at the gene ends were 5 bases for V and 9 bases for J; bases not matched to a gene: 10. This CDR3 has 15 amino acids. Germline-derived CDR1 and CDR2 are LNHDA and SQIVND (reference sequence). CDR3 protein: CASSPLAGGRETQYF. CDR3 nucleotides: TGTGCCAGTAGTCCCCTAGCGGGGGGCCGAGAGACGCAGTATTTT.

The gene calls are TRBV27 and TRBJ2-1, with a weak D call TRBD2 (6 bases). Between the trimmed V and J ends, which lost 8 bases and 5 bases, there was a span of 16 bases. Germline CDR1 is MNHEY and CDR2 is SMNVEV (reference sequence). The CDR3 spans 14 residues. The CDR3 spells CASQLGGWNNEQFF. CDR3 coding DNA: TGTGCCAGCCAACTTGGGGGGTGGAACAATGAGCAGTTCTTC.

This chain uses TRBV10-1 with TRBJ2-7, with TRBD1 identical over 9 bases. Unmatched junction bases numbered 14, after V lost 4 bases and J lost 1 base. This CDR3 spans 18 amino acids. Germline CDR1 and CDR2: WNHNN and SYGVQD (reference sequence). The CDR3 DNA is TGCGCCAGCAGTGGGTCGAATGATGGGACAGGGTGGTCCTACGAGCAGTACTTC. Translating gives CASSGSNDGTGWSYEQYF.